The 26 T cell receptor beta chains below all came from one sample that was sequenced in a study of high-grade serous ovarian cancer treatment subgroups. The data were produced by immunoSEQ multiplex PCR, yet TCRdb's version contains in-frame clones alone and is incomplete. The sample yields about 7,700 clones, 72% seen once. The tumor samples were collected prior to definitive surgery or chemotherapy. The sequencing input was tumor tissue. These receptors were collected from a human donor with high-grade serous ovarian cancer.

This chain connects TRBV6-1 to TRBJ2-5; D may be TRBD1 or TRBD2 (5 bases each). The tail of the sequence fits TRBJ2-7 better, so the J call may be wrong. Germline V gives CDR1 MNHNS, CDR2 SASEGT. The CDR3 sequence is 14 residues long. Here the CDR3 DNA reads TGTGCCAGTCGCAGGACACGGGGCGCCTACGAGCAGTACTTC. Translation gives CASRRTRGAYEQYF.

The V gene is TRBV5-8, the J gene TRBJ2-7, with TRBD2 as a possible D gene (6 bases). This CDR3 has 16 amino acids. V was pared by 0 bases and J by 4 bases, with 17 bases between. In germline, CDR1 is SGHTS, CDR2 YDEGEE. The CDR3 protein is CASSLAGGEKEYEQYF. CDR3 DNA sequence: TGTGCCAGCAGCTTGGCCGGAGGGGAGAAGGAGTACGAGCAGTACTTC.

The chain has TRBV4-3 and TRBJ2-1; 8 bases are shared with TRBD2. V lost 3 bases to trimming and J lost 0 bases; unmatched junction nucleotides: 7. This CDR3 is 17 amino acids long. Germline V lookup: CDR1 LGHNA, CDR2 YSLEER. DNA of the CDR3: TGCGCCAGCAGCCATCCCTCCAGCGGGAGCTCCTACAATGAGCAGTTCTTC. Translating gives CASSHPSSGSSYNEQFF.

The rearrangement uses TRBV7-9 and TRBJ1-2; perhaps TRBD1 as D (5 bases). Trimming removed 5 bases at V and 4 bases at J, with 11 bases between. From germline, CDR1 is SEHNR and CDR2 FQNEAQ (reference sequence). This CDR3 comprises 13 residues. This CDR3 is CASSPGQRYGYTF. The CDR3 DNA sequence: TGTGCCAGCAGCCCAGGACAACGCTATGGCTACACCTTC.

The chain's CDR3 is CASSSGRAVDTQYF. CDR3 DNA sequence: TGTGCCAGCTCTAGCGGGAGGGCCGTAGATACGCAGTATTTT. The V call is TRBV9, the J call TRBJ2-3, with TRBD2 matching over 12 bases. The germline CDR1 and CDR2 sequences are SGDLS and YYNGEE. This CDR3 contains 14 residues. Trimming took 7 bases from V and 5 from J; bases not matched to a gene: 5.

J is TRBJ1-1 and V is TRBV7-5; the D segment call TRBD1 is taken from the table without a DNA check. TRBV7-5 is a pseudogene locus. The CDR3 is 13 amino acids. DNA for the CDR3: TGTGCCAGCAGCCCCAGACAGGGGAGGGAAGCTTTCTTT. Protein: CASSPRQGREAFF.

The chain links TRBV19 to TRBJ2-5; TRBD2 aligns across 14 bases. There are 19 residues in the CDR3. V lost 0 bases to trimming and J lost 5 bases; unmatched junction nucleotides: 11. Germline lookup yields CDR1 LNHDA and CDR2 SQIVND (reference sequence). CDR3 loop: CASSIESGTSGSGVETQYF. The DNA of the CDR3 is TGTGCCAGTAGTATAGAGTCTGGGACTAGCGGGAGTGGTGTGGAGACCCAGTACTTC.

The genes are TRBV7-9 and TRBJ2-7; TRBD2 matches 7 bases. With V trimmed by 5 bases and J by 4 bases, 14 bases remained unmatched. Germline-derived CDR1 and CDR2 are SEHNR and FQNEAQ (reference sequence). CDR3 length: 16 amino acids. CDR3 in amino acids: CASSPTEVGGGYEQYF. The CDR3, as DNA: TGTGCCAGCAGCCCGACCGAAGTGGGCGGGGGTTACGAGCAGTACTTC.

The genes are TRBV12-2 and TRBJ2-7. TRBV12-2 is a pseudogene segment. The CDR3 sequence is 17 residues long. The CDR3 region is CASRLGAVSPDLYEQYF. The CDR3 DNA sequence: TGTGCAAGTCGCCTAGGGGCCGTTAGCCCCGACTTGTACGAGCAGTACTTC.

V gene TRBV30 combines with J gene TRBJ1-6; 7 positions match TRBD1. Germline trimming cut 3 bases from V and 5 bases from J; bases unmatched to any gene: 4. This CDR3 has 14 residues. CDR1 is GTSNPN, CDR2 SVGIG, per germline (reference sequence). The CDR3 nucleotides are TGTGCCTGGAGCCGGGACAGTAATAATTCACCCCTCCACTTT. It translates to CAWSRDSNNSPLHF. The full variable domain, rest sourced from reference TRBV30 and TRBJ1-6, is SQTIHQWPATLVQPVGSPLSLECTVEGTSNPNLYWYRQAAGRGLQLLFYSVGIGQISSEVPQNLSASRPQDRQFILSSKKLLLSDSGFYLCAWSRDSNNSPLHFGNGTRLTVT.

This chain links TRBV13 with TRBJ2-5, with D perhaps matching TRBD1 (5 bases). The DNA end favors TRBJ2-7, so the J call may be wrong. The CDR3 totals 12 residues. CDR1 is PRHDT and CDR2 is FYEKMQ in the germline V gene (reference sequence). The CDR3 coding sequence is TGTGCCAGCAGCTCCAGGGTCCACGAGCAGTACTTC. It specifies CASSSRVHEQYF.

CDR3 nucleotides: TGTGCCAGCAGCTGGGACAGGGGAAAGGGCGGACCTGAAAGGGGGCAGTTCTTC. Protein sequence: CASSWDRGKGGPERGQFF. The rearrangement joins TRBV5-6 to TRBJ2-1, with 10 bases fitting TRBD1. In germline, CDR1 is SGHDT, CDR2 YYEEEE. With 3 bases clipped from V and 12 bases from J, the junction kept 21 bases outside the gene matches. The CDR3 contains 18 residues.

In its sample, this clone was seen a few times. The J gene is TRBJ1-1, the V gene TRBV30, with unresolved D. Trimming stripped 2 bases from V and 3 bases from J, with 13 bases between. CDR3 length: 14 amino acids. Germline lookup yields CDR1 GTSNPN and CDR2 SVGIG (reference sequence). As DNA, the CDR3 is TGTGCCTGGAGTATAAAGAGGAGGGACACTGAAGCTTTCTTT. As protein: CAWSIKRRDTEAFF.

The chain uses TRBV7-2 and TRBJ2-7; 9 bases align to TRBD2. The V segment lost 3 bases and the J segment 3 bases; nucleotides outside the gene matches: 3. The CDR3 spans 14 residues. The germline gives CDR1 SGHTA, CDR2 FQGNSA. The CDR3 DNA is TGTGCCAGCAGCTTTAGCGGGAGTGACTACGAGCAGTACTTC. This sequence encodes CASSFSGSDYEQYF.

In its sample, this clone is large. The chain is built from TRBV19 and TRBJ1-4; 8 bases are shared with TRBD1. Germline V CDR1 and CDR2: LNHDA, SQIVND (reference sequence). The CDR3 is 14 residues long. Losses at the gene ends were 6 bases for V and 4 bases for J; bases not matched to a gene: 4. The chain's CDR3 is CASSRQGINEKLFF. DNA for the CDR3: TGTGCCAGTAGCAGACAGGGGATTAATGAAAAACTGTTTTTT. Filled out from reference TRBV19 and TRBJ1-4, the complete variable domain reads DGGITQSPKYLFRKEGQNVTLSCEQNLNHDAMYWYRQDPGQGLRLIYYSQIVNDFQKGDIAEGYSVSREKKESFPLTVTSAQKNPTAFYLCASSRQGINEKLFFGSGTQLSVL.

V is TRBV7-2 and J is TRBJ2-5; 13 bases map to TRBD2. The germline V gene has CDR1 SGHTA and CDR2 FQGNSA. The V gene end was trimmed by 0 bases and the J gene end by 4 bases; junction bases not matched to a gene: 14. The CDR3 is 20 residues long. CDR3 protein: CASSLAVGFGLAGVGETQYF. Written as DNA, the CDR3 is TGTGCCAGCAGCTTAGCCGTCGGTTTTGGACTAGCGGGAGTGGGAGAGACCCAGTACTTC. Together with reference TRBV7-2 and TRBJ2-5, the CDR3 gives the full variable domain: GAGVSQSPSNKVTEKGKDVELRCDPISGHTALYWYRQSLGQGLEFLIYFQGNSAPDKSGLPSDRFSAERTGGSVSTLTIQRTQQEDSAVYLCASSLAVGFGLAGVGETQYFGPGTRLLVL.

The chain links TRBV13 to TRBJ2-1; 8 bases are a match to TRBD2. Germline V gene lookup returns CDR1 PRHDT and CDR2 FYEKMQ (reference sequence). This CDR3 has 17 residues. Germline trimming cut 5 bases from V and 3 bases from J; bases unmatched to any gene: 12. The CDR3 loop reads CASSPLGAGDLYNEQFF. The CDR3 DNA sequence: TGTGCCAGCAGCCCCCTGGGAGCGGGAGACCTCTACAATGAGCAGTTCTTC.

V and J are TRBV6-6 and TRBJ2-7; no firm D call. The V end was cut by 6 bases, the J end by 0 bases, with 9 bases between. CDR1 is MNHNY and CDR2 is SVGAGI in the germline V gene (reference sequence). CDR3 length equals 13 residues. The CDR3 sequence: CASSPGLSYEQYF. CDR3 DNA: TGTGCCAGCAGCCCTGGCCTCTCCTACGAGCAGTACTTC.

The V and J genes are TRBV28 and TRBJ2-5; D tentatively reads TRBD1 or TRBD2 (5 bases each). Trimming removed 8 bases from V and 1 base from J, with 11 bases in between. The CDR3 has 13 residues. Germline lookup yields CDR1 MDHEN and CDR2 SYDVKM. DNA for the CDR3: TGTGCCAGCGTAACCGGGACCCAAGAGACCCAGTACTTC. As protein: CASVTGTQETQYF.

The chain uses TRBV7-2 and TRBJ2-7; D unclear. The V gene lost 5 bases and the J gene lost 0 bases, with 11 bases spanning the gap. CDR1 is SGHTA, CDR2 FQGNSA, per germline. The CDR3 contains 14 residues. The CDR3 DNA sequence: TGTGCCAGCAGCCCCGATCCTAGCTCCTACGAGCAGTACTTC. This sequence encodes CASSPDPSSYEQYF. The full variable domain, its missing parts supplied by reference TRBV7-2 and TRBJ2-7, is GAGVSQSPSNKVTEKGKDVELRCDPISGHTALYWYRQSLGQGLEFLIYFQGNSAPDKSGLPSDRFSAERTGGSVSTLTIQRTQQEDSAVYLCASSPDPSSYEQYFGPGTRLTVT.

The V and J genes are TRBV7-2 and TRBJ2-7; 7 nucleotides match TRBD2. CDR1 SGHTA and CDR2 FQGNSA come from the germline V gene. This CDR3 is built from 15 residues. The J segment lost 2 bases and the V segment lost 1 base, leaving 5 bases of the junction unmatched. Written as DNA, the CDR3 is TGTGCCAGCAGCTTAGATTTTCGGGGGGCCTACGAGCAGTACTTC. This translates into CASSLDFRGAYEQYF. Complete variable domain (other parts from reference TRBV7-2 and TRBJ2-7): GAGVSQSPSNKVTEKGKDVELRCDPISGHTALYWYRQSLGQGLEFLIYFQGNSAPDKSGLPSDRFSAERTGGSVSTLTIQRTQQEDSAVYLCASSLDFRGAYEQYFGPGTRLTVT.

This clone was found once. The chain joins TRBV7-2 to TRBJ1-5, with no clear D. The CDR3 length is 16 residues. The V gene lost 1 base and the J gene lost 0 bases, with 10 bases spanning the gap. Germline assignment: CDR1 SGHTA and CDR2 FQGNSA. CDR3 in amino acids: CASSLGTGTSNQPQHF. In nucleotides, the CDR3 is TGTGCCAGCAGCTTAGGGACCGGTACTAGCAATCAGCCCCAGCATTTT.

Only a few counts were recorded for this clone. The V and J genes are TRBV30 and TRBJ1-4; TRBD1 agrees at 7 bases. The CDR3 covers 15 residues. With V trimmed by 7 bases and J by 2 bases, 10 bases remained unmatched. Germline V gene lookup returns CDR1 GTSNPN and CDR2 SVGIG (reference sequence). The CDR3 protein is CAYTTGLSTNEKLFF. DNA of the CDR3: TGTGCCTACACGACAGGGTTGTCGACTAATGAAAAACTGTTTTTT.

The chain recombines TRBV7-2 with TRBJ2-7; 12 bases line up with TRBD2. The trim removed 3 bases at V and 9 bases at J, leaving 9 bases unmatched. Germline V gives CDR1 SGHTA, CDR2 FQGNSA. This CDR3 spans 15 amino acids. CDR3: CASSLTSGSRVGQYF. The CDR3 DNA sequence: TGTGCCAGCAGCTTGACTAGCGGGAGCAGGGTCGGGCAGTACTTC. Variable domain in full (rest from reference TRBV7-2 and TRBJ2-7): GAGVSQSPSNKVTEKGKDVELRCDPISGHTALYWYRQSLGQGLEFLIYFQGNSAPDKSGLPSDRFSAERTGGSVSTLTIQRTQQEDSAVYLCASSLTSGSRVGQYFGPGTRLTVT.

V gene TRBV30 combines with J gene TRBJ2-5; maybe TRBD2 (6 bases). CDR1 is GTSNPN and CDR2 is SVGIG in the germline V gene (reference sequence). V was shortened by 0 bases and J by 5 bases, with 13 bases between the two germline ends. CDR3 length: 14 amino acids. The CDR3, as DNA: TGTGCCTGGAGTGTCGGGCGGAGCGGGGAGACCCAGTACTTC. Translating gives CAWSVGRSGETQYF.

This rearrangement joins TRBV27 to TRBJ2-3; no reliable D call. This CDR3 region has 16 residues. V was trimmed by 0 bases and J by 0 bases, leaving 10 bases between them. Looked up from germline, CDR1 is MNHEY and CDR2 is SMNVEV (reference sequence). In nucleotides, the CDR3 is TGTGCCAGCAGTTTATCGCTGGCCTCTAGCACAGATACGCAGTATTTT. It encodes CASSLSLASSTDTQYF.